The sequence of this TCR beta chain was determined in a study of blood T cell repertoires in COVID-19. Some clones are missing from TCRdb's copy, which holds only in-frame ones; the method was immunoSEQ multiplex PCR. The sample lists about 100,000 clones, more than 85% occurring once. Trimming at V came to 4 bases and at J to 0 bases, leaving 13 bases not matched to a gene. Germline V gene data show CDR1 as SEHNR and CDR2 as FQNEAQ (reference sequence). The CDR3 sequence is 18 residues long. Sequenced: peripheral blood. This clonotype was obtained from a man aged 25 to 40 in a cohort sampled during active COVID-19. This chain links TRBV7-9 with TRBJ2-7, with 9 bases matching TRBD2. The CDR3 DNA reads as TGTGCCAGCAGCTCTCCCCCATTAGCGGGGGCACCCTCCTACGAGCAGTACTTC. It translates to CASSSPPLAGAPSYEQYF. The variable domain in full, with the rest retrieved from reference TRBV7-9 and TRBJ2-7, is DTGVSQNPRHKITKRGQNVTFRCDPISEHNRLYWYRQTLGQGPEFLTYFQNEAQLEKSRLLSDRFSAERPKGSFSTLEIQRTEQGDSAMYLCASSSPPLAGAPSYEQYFGPGTRLTVT.